This T cell receptor (beta chain) was sequenced for a study of blood T cell repertoires in COVID-19 (dated by TCRdb to about 2020). For the wider study: The collaborator samples originated in the United States, Italy and Spain and spanned the acute and convalescent phases of COVID-19. The material from the prospective study consisted of cDNA or gDNA derived from T cells, B-cell-depleted T cells, or PBMCs. Subjects who had been exposed to COVID-19, were actively infected with it, or had recovered from it provided the deeply sampled blood TCRbeta repertoires that made up the dataset. The repertoires were released in a freely available public database intended as a resource for research on the immune response to SARS-CoV-2. Samples came from the ongoing ImmuneRACE study (first 160 participants) plus 1,254 subjects from 6 global collaborators. Sample metadata almost always included a de-identified subject ID, COVID-19 status, age in years and sex. Where HLA class I and class II types were available, the types were taken from metadata supplied by the sample provider, not from assay-based typing. The paper's findings and limits, for the study overall: How much clinical and demographic metadata was included differed by source and by participant, and the metadata was provided uncurated.

TCRbeta CDR3 regions were amplified from genomic DNA by means of the immunoSEQ Assay, a bias-controlled multiplex PCR. Turning to the authors' computational methods: The number of nucleated cells in each sample was estimated from the amplification of reference gene primers within the assay. To quantify the absolute abundance of each unique TCRbeta CDR3 rearrangement, sequence reads were collapsed and filtered. For each sample, productive Simpson clonality was calculated by taking the square root of Simpson's diversity index across productive rearrangements. In TCRdb, the immuneACCESS table is reduced to in-frame sequences with V and J assigned. These tables do not hold every clone; where another copy was compared, an unresolved V gene accounts for under half, and the others remain unexplained. V and J calls and clone size come straight from that table; D and trimming were deduced from the DNA. The sample profile shows approximately 260,000 clones; approximately 83% of them were found once. The top ten clonotypes cover more than 9.5% of the sample.

Collaborating institutions collected whole blood in K2EDTA tubes following their own protocols. For TCRbeta analysis, collaborator samples were shipped as frozen whole blood, as isolated PBMCs, or as DNA extracted from either sample type. There are a few counts of this clone. The specificity of this receptor is unknown. Base qualities are not at hand, and no much larger clone is one base apart. A distance of 8 bases separates the germline ends of V and J, which lose 6 bases and 5 bases respectively. Including the terminal cysteine and phenylalanine, the CDR3 comprises 12 residues. Just the 36-base CDR3 DNA is kept, in frame starting at base 1. The germline V gene encodes CDR1 SNHLY and CDR2 FYNNEI.

The sequence was obtained from a woman older than 75 with acute or convalescent COVID-19. Input material: peripheral blood. This chain is built from TRBV2 and TRBJ1-5, with no reliable assignment of the D segment. The sequenced DNA: TGTGCCAGCAGAGACACCGATCAGCCCCAGCATTTT. Its protein reads: CASRDTDQPQHF.